The rows below give T cell receptor beta chains drawn from one sample of a study of OX40 agonist ivuxolimab in advanced cancers. Libraries were prepared by immunoSEQ multiplex PCR; TCRdb keeps only in-frame clonotypes and omits some of them. The sample has approximately 40,000 clones; approximately 80% are singletons. The material was CD4+ or CD8+ T cells sorted from blood, obtained in a trial of the OX40 agonist ivuxolimab. The receptors were gathered from an adult with an advanced solid tumor such as melanoma, head and neck, liver or kidney cancer. The CDR3 runs from the conserved cysteine through the conserved F or W. A D gene is named only where the DNA matches it firmly. A clone size is listed for some rows: how often the clone was seen (once, few, many), or a class if it is expanded.

TRBD2	TRBV9	TRBJ2-1	once	TGTGCCAGCAGCCCCCGGGGGGGTGAGCAGTTCTTC	CASSPRGGEQFF
-	TRBV18	TRBJ2-2	-	TGTGCCAGCTCAGCCGAACCGGGATACACCGGGGAGCTGTTTTTT	CASSAEPGYTGELFF
TRBD2	TRBV7-7	TRBJ2-5	-	TGTGCTAGCAGCTTATCTAGCGGGGGCCAAGAGACCCAGTACTTC	CASSLSSGGQETQYF
TRBD2	TRBV4-3	TRBJ2-3	-	TGCGCCAGCAGCCAAGATCATCTTTCTGTACTAGCGGGGGGCACAGATACGCAGTATTTT	CASSQDHLSVLAGGTDTQYF
-	TRBV28	TRBJ1-5	-	TGTGCCAGCAGTTTGTCGGGGGTACAGCCCCAGCATTTT	CASSLSGVQPQHF
TRBD1	TRBV7-8	TRBJ2-3	-	TGTGCCAGCAGCTCCCGAGACAGGGGGGAGACAGATACGCAGTATTTT	CASSSRDRGETDTQYF
-	TRBV30	TRBJ2-7	-	TGTGCCTGGAGTGACGCGGGATCCGAGCAGTACTTC	CAWSDAGSEQYF
-	TRBV6-1	TRBJ1-4	-	TGTGCCAGCAGTTCGACAGGATGGGAACTGTTTTTT	CASSSTGWELFF
-	TRBV19	TRBJ1-5	-	TGTGCCAGTAGTATTTCCGGGGGGGCTCCCAATCAGCCCCAGCATTTT	CASSISGGAPNQPQHF
TRBD2	TRBV5-4	TRBJ2-7	-	TGTGCCAGCAGCACTAGCGAGAGCTCCTACGAGCAGTACTTC	CASSTSESSYEQYF
-	TRBV19	TRBJ2-5	-	TGTGCCAGTAGTATAGATCGGGGGACGCTTTTTGAGCAGTACTTC	CASSIDRGTLFEQYF
TRBD1	TRBV29-1	TRBJ2-7	-	TGCAGCGTTGAAGATTCGGGGACAGCGAACGTCTACGAGCAGTACTTC	CSVEDSGTANVYEQYF
TRBD1	TRBV27	TRBJ2-7	-	TGTGCCAGCAGTCCCTACCCGACAGGGCTCGAGCAGTACTTC	CASSPYPTGLEQYF
TRBD2	TRBV27	TRBJ2-7	-	TGTGCCAGCTCCCCGTTAGCGGGATATAACGAGCAGTACTTC	CASSPLAGYNEQYF
-	TRBV7-9	TRBJ2-7	-	TGTGCCAGCAGCTTAGTCGGGAGCGTCGGCGAGCAGTACTTC	CASSLVGSVGEQYF
-	TRBV5-1	TRBJ2-2	-	TGCGCCAGCAGCTTGGAGGACTCCGGGGAGCTGTTTTTT	CASSLEDSGELFF
-	TRBV5-6	TRBJ1-2	-	TGTGCCAGCAGCTTGGCCCTCGAGGCCTACTATGGCTACACCTTC	CASSLALEAYYGYTF
-	TRBV23-1	TRBJ2-2	-	TGCGCCAGCAGGACCGGGGAGCTGTTTTTT	CASRTGELFF
TRBD2	TRBV2	TRBJ2-1	-	TGTGCCAGCAGGGAGAGCGGGAGAGCCAATGAGCAGTTCTTC	CASRESGRANEQFF
TRBD1	TRBV9	TRBJ1-3	-	TGTGCCAGCAGCGTAGAGGGACAGGGCTCTGGAAACACCATATATTTT	CASSVEGQGSGNTIYF
TRBD1	TRBV29-1	TRBJ2-7	-	TGCAGCGTTTTTTTCTCCGGGACAGGGGTCTCCTACGAGCAGTACTTC	CSVFFSGTGVSYEQYF
TRBD1	TRBV9	TRBJ1-1	-	TGTGCCAGCAGCGTTGCTCAGGGGGCTACCACTGAAGCTTTCTTT	CASSVAQGATTEAFF
-	TRBV7-9	TRBJ2-1	-	TGTGCCAGCAGCCGGGTAAGACAGGCTTTTTTGGATGAGCAGTTCTTC	CASSRVRQAFLDEQFF
-	TRBV23-1	TRBJ1-2	-	TGCGCCAGCAGTCACGAAGGTAGGGGCTACACCTTC	CASSHEGRGYTF
TRBD2	TRBV15	TRBJ2-7	-	TGTGCCACCAGCAGGACTAGCGGGTTAACCTACGAGCAGTACTTC	CATSRTSGLTYEQYF
TRBD1	TRBV7-2	TRBJ1-5	-	TGTGCCAGCAGCAGAGACAGGGGGTATAATCAGCCCCAGCATTTT	CASSRDRGYNQPQHF
-	TRBV30	TRBJ2-2	-	TGTGCCTGGAGAGGGGGGGTGAGCACCGGGGAGCTGTTTTTT	CAWRGGVSTGELFF
-	TRBV30	TRBJ2-5	-	TGTGCCTGGAGTGTGAGGGACCAAGAGACCCAGTACTTC	CAWSVRDQETQYF
TRBD1	TRBV4-1	TRBJ2-2	-	TGCGCCAGCAGCCAAGTGACAGGGGTTAACACCGGGGAGCTGTTTTTT	CASSQVTGVNTGELFF
-	TRBV27	TRBJ1-4	once	TGTGCCAGCAGTTTCCTGGGGGGCGGCGGCGGGCTGTTTTTT	CASSFLGGGGGLFF
-	TRBV4-3	TRBJ2-7	-	TGCGCCAGCAGCCAAGATGGGCTAGGGTACGAGCAGTACTTC	CASSQDGLGYEQYF
TRBD1	TRBV4-1	TRBJ2-7	-	TGCGCCAGCAGCCCAGAAGGACAGGGCACGGGCGAGCAGTACTTC	CASSPEGQGTGEQYF
-	TRBV7-3	TRBJ2-2	-	TGTGCCAGCAGCTCCTTCGGAGGGACCGGGGAGCTGTTTTTT	CASSSFGGTGELFF
TRBD1	TRBV9	TRBJ2-7	-	TGTGCCAGCAGCTTTGGACAGGGTGAAATAAACGAGCAGTACTTC	CASSFGQGEINEQYF
TRBD1	TRBV5-1	TRBJ1-2	-	TGCGCCAGCAGCTTCCTACAGGGGGGTGCCTCCTATGGCTACACCTTC	CASSFLQGGASYGYTF
-	TRBV11-2	TRBJ2-7	-	TGTGCCAGCAGCGGATGGGACTCTTACTACGAGCAGTACTTC	CASSGWDSYYEQYF
TRBD2	TRBV7-6	TRBJ2-1	-	TGTGCCAGCAGCCGTCCGCGACTAGCGGGAGTAAGCAATGAGCAGTTCTTC	CASSRPRLAGVSNEQFF
-	TRBV10-3	TRBJ2-7	-	TGTGCCATCAGTGAGCCGCGGATAGGGGTCTACGAGCAGTACTTC	CAISEPRIGVYEQYF
-	TRBV7-6	TRBJ1-5	-	TGTGCCAGCAGCGCTAGACGGGGCGGGTGGAGCAATCAGCCCCAGCATTTT	CASSARRGGWSNQPQHF
TRBD1	TRBV5-1	TRBJ2-5	-	TGCGCCAGCAGCCCCGGGACAGGGAGTGGAAAGACCCAGTACTTC	CASSPGTGSGKTQYF
TRBD1	TRBV7-9	TRBJ1-1	-	TGTGCCAGCAGGGAAACAGGGGGGAACACTGAAGCTTTCTTT	CASRETGGNTEAFF
-	TRBV10-3	TRBJ1-2	-	TGTGCCATCAGTGATACAGGGAGTGGGGGCTATGGCTACACCTTC	CAISDTGSGGYGYTF